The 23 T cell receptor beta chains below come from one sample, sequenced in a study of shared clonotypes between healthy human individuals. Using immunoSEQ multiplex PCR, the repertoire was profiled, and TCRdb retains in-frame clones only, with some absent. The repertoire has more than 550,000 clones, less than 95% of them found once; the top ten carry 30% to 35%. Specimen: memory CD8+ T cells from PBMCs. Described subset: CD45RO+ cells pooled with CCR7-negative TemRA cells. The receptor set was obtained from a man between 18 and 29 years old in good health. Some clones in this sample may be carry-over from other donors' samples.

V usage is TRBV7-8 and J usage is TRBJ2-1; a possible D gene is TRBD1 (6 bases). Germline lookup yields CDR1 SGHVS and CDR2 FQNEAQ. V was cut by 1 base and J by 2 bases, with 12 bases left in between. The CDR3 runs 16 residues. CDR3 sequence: CASSLGGTGTYNEQFF. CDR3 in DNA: TGTGCCAGCAGCTTAGGAGGCACAGGGACCTACAATGAGCAGTTCTTC. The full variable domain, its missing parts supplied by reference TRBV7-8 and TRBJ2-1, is GAGVSQSPRYKVAKRGQDVALRCDPISGHVSLFWYQQALGQGPEFLTYFQNEAQLDKSGLPSDRFFAERPEGSVSTLKIQRTQQEDSAVYLCASSLGGTGTYNEQFFGPGTRLTVL.

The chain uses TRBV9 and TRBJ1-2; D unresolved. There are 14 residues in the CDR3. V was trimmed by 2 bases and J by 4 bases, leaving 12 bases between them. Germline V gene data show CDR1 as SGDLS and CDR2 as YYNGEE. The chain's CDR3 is CASSVDEGGYGYTF. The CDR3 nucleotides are TGTGCCAGCAGCGTTGATGAGGGAGGCTATGGCTACACCTTC.

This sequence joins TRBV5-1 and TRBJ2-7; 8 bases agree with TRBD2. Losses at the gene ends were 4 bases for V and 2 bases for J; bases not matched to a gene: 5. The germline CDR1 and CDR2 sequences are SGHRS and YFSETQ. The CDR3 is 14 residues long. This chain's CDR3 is CASSPLAVAYEQYF. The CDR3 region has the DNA TGCGCCAGCAGCCCACTAGCGGTTGCCTACGAGCAGTACTTC.

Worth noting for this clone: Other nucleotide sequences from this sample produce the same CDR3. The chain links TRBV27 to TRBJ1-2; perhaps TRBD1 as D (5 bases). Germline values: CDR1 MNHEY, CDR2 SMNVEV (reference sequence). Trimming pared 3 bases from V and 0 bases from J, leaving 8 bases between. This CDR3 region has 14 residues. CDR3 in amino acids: CASSFGGPNYGYTF. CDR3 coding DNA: TGTGCCAGCAGTTTCGGGGGTCCTAACTATGGCTACACCTTC.

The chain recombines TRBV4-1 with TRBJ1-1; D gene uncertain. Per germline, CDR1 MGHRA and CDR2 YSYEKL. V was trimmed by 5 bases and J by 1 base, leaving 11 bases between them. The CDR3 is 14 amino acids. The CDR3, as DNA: TGCGCCAGCAGCTCGATCCCGGGGAACACTGAAGCTTTCTTT. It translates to CASSSIPGNTEAFF.

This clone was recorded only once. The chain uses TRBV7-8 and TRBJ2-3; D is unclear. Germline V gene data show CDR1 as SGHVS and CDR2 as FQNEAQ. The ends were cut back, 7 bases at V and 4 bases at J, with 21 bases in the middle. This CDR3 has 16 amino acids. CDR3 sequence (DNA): TGTGCCAGCACCCAACACCTATTACGCAGCTCAGATACGCAGTATTTT. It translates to CASTQHLLRSSDTQYF.

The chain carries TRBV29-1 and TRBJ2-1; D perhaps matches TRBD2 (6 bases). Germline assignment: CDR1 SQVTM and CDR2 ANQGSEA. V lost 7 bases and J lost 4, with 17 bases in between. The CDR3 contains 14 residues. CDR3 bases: TGCAGCGGCGGTCGGGCAGGGACTTACAATGAGCAGTTCTTC. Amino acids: CSGGRAGTYNEQFF.

The CDR3 loop is CASSPWTGNTEAFF. CDR3 nucleotides: TGTGCCAGCAGCCCATGGACAGGGAATACTGAAGCTTTCTTT. The rearrangement joins TRBV7-9 to TRBJ1-1, with 8 bases that match TRBD1. The CDR3 has 14 amino acids. Germline V gene lookup returns CDR1 SEHNR and CDR2 FQNEAQ (reference sequence). With V trimmed by 5 bases and J by 5 bases, 7 bases remained unmatched.

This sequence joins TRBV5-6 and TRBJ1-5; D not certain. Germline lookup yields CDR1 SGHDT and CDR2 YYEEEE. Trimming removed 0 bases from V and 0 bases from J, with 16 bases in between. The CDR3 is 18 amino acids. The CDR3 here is CASSLDFTDTYSNQPQHF. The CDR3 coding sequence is TGTGCCAGCAGCTTGGATTTCACAGATACTTATAGCAATCAGCCCCAGCATTTT.

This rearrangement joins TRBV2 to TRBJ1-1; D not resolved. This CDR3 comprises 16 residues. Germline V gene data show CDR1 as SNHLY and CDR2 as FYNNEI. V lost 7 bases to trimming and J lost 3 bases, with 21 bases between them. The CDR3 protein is CASNRGYAKSDTEAFF. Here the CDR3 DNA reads TGTGCCAGCAATCGGGGATACGCGAAATCGGACACTGAAGCTTTCTTT. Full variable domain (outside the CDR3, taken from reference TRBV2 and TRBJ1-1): EPEVTQTPSHQVTQMGQEVILRCVPISNHLYFYWYRQILGQKVEFLVSFYNNEISEKSEIFDDQFSVERPDGSNFTLKIRSTKLEDSAMYFCASNRGYAKSDTEAFFGQGTRLTVV.

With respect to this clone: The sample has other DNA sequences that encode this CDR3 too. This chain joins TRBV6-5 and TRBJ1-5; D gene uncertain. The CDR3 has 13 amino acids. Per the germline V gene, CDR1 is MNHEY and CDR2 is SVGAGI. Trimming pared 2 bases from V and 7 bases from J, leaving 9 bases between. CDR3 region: CASSYRVGQPQHF. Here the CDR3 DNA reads TGTGCCAGCAGTTACAGGGTAGGGCAGCCCCAGCATTTT.

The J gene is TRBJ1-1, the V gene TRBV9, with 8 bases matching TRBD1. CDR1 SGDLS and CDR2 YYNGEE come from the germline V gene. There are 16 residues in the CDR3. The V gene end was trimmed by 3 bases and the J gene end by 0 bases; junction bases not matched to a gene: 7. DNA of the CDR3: TGTGCCAGCAGCGGAGATGGGGGACAGGTGAACACTGAAGCTTTCTTT. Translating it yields CASSGDGGQVNTEAFF.

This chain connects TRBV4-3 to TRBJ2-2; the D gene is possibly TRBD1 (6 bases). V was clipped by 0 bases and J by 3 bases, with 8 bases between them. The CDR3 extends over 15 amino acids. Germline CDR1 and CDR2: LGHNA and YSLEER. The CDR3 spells CASSQDYRDTGELFF. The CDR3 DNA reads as TGCGCCAGCAGCCAAGACTACAGGGACACCGGGGAGCTGTTTTTT.

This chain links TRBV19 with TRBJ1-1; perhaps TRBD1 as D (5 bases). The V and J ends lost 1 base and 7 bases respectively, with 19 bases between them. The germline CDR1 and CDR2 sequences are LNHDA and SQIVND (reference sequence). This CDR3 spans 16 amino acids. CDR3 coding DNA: TGTGCCAGTAGTATAGTGTACTCCGGGGCCAGGAGTGAAGCTTTCTTT. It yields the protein CASSIVYSGARSEAFF.

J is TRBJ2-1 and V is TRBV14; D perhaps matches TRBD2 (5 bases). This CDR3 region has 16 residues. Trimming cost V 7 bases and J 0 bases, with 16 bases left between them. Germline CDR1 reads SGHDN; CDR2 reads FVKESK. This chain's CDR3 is CASTRGGPYSYNEQFF. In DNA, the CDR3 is TGTGCCAGCACCCGCGGAGGCCCCTACTCCTACAATGAGCAGTTCTTC.

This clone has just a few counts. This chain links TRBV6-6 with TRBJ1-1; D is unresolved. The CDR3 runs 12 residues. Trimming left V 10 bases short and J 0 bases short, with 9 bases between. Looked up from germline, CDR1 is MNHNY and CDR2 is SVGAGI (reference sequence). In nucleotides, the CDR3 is TGTGCCACCAGCATTATGAACACTGAAGCTTTCTTT. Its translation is CATSIMNTEAFF.

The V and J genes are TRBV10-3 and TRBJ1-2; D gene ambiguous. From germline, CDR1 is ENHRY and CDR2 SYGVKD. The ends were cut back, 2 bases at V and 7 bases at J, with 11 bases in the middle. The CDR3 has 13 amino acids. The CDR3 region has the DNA TGTGCCATCAGTGAGACGGGGAAAGGTGGCTACACCTTC. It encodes CAISETGKGGYTF.

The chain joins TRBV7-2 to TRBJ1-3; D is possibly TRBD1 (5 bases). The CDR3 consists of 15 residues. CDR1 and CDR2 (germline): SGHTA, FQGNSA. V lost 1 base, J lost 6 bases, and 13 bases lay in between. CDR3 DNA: TGTGCCAGCAGCTTAGTGGCGGGGCGGGTAAACACCATATATTTT. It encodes CASSLVAGRVNTIYF.

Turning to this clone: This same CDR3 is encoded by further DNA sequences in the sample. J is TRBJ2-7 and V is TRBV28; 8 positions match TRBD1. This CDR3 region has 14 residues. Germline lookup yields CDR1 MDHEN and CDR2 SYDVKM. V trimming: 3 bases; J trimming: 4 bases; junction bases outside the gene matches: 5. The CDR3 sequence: CASSFSGGPYEQYF. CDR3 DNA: TGTGCCAGCAGTTTTTCAGGGGGCCCTTACGAGCAGTACTTC.

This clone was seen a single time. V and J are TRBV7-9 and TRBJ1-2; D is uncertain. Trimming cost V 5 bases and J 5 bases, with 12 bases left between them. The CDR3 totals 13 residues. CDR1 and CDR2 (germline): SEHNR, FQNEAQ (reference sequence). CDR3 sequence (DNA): TGTGCCAGCAGCGCCCGGACGGAATATGGCTACACCTTC. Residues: CASSARTEYGYTF.

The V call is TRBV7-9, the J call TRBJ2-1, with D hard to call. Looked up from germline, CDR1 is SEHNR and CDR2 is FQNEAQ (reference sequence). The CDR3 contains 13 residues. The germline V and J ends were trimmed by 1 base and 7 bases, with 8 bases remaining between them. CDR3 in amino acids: CASSLVVQNEQFF. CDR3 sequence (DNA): TGTGCCAGCAGCTTAGTCGTCCAGAATGAGCAGTTCTTC.

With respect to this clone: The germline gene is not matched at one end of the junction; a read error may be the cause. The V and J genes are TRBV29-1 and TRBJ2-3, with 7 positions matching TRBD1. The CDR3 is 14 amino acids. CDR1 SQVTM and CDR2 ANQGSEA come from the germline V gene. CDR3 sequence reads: CSVKEQGTTDTQYF. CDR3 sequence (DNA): TGCAGCGTTAAAGAACAGGGGACCACAGATACGCAGTATTTT.

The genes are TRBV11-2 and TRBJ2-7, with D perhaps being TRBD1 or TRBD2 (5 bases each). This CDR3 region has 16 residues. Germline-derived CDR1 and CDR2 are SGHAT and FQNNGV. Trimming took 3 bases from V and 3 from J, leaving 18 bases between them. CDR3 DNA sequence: TGTGCCAGCAGCTTCCCGGAGCGGCAGGGAGTCTACGAGCAGTACTTC. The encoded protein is CASSFPERQGVYEQYF. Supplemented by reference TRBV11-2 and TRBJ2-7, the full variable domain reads EAGVAQSPRYKIIEKRQSVAFWCNPISGHATLYWYQQILGQGPKLLIQFQNNGVVDDSQLPKDRFSAERLKGVDSTLKIQPAKLEDSAVYLCASSFPERQGVYEQYFGPGTRLTVT.